This TCR beta chain was documented in a study of vaccination and CD4 T cells after COVID-19. Comment on this clonotype: The antigen is undetermined.

CD4+ T cells that had been cultured provided DNA sequenced with the Oncomine TCR Beta short-read assay. Each CDR3 protein gets one entry after TCRdb re-called the PCR reads with MiXCR. The profile shows roughly 28,000 distinct CDR3 sequences, 50% of them singletons. Described treatment: roughly 10-day PBMC culture with coronavirus spike peptide pools or control peptides (ViraFEST assay). Unmatched junction bases numbered 6, after V lost 8 bases and J lost 1 base. CDR3 length equals 14 residues. The germline CDR1 and CDR2 sequences are SNHLY and FYNNEI. Sample: CD4+ T cells from blood, cultured in vitro, taken before SARS-CoV-2 vaccination. This TCR derives from a human donor who received a COVID-19 vaccine. The rearrangement joins TRBV2 to TRBJ2-7; TRBD1 aligns across 9 bases. CDR3 bases: TGTGCCAGCCACCGGGACAGGGAGTCCTACGAGCAGTACTTC. It encodes CASHRDRESYEQYF.